The clone carrying this T cell receptor (beta chain) turned up a few times. The record originates from a study of blood T cells in healthy people across ages. About the study: In model experiments, template switching was able to capture about one barcoded beta molecule for every two T cells that were present.

The authors ran a second PCR of 7 to 11 cycles using a sample-barcoded 5' primer and a J-beta primer mix. TCRdb itself ran the 5' RACE reads through MiXCR, one entry per CDR3 protein. The data show 730,000 or so distinct CDR3 sequences, roughly 41% seen once. V lost 5 bases to trimming and J lost 8 bases, with 12 bases between them. Germline V gene lookup returns CDR1 SGHTA and CDR2 FQGTGA. The CDR3 is 13 amino acids. Caucasian, healthy and from Russia, the donors were aged between roughly 6 and 95. Input material: blood. V is TRBV7-3 and J is TRBJ2-2; no clear D gene. The receptor was derived from a woman aged 55-69 years in good health. CDR3 sequence reads: CASSRLVTGELFF. Written as DNA, the CDR3 is TGTGCCAGCAGCCGACTTGTCACAGGGGAGCTGTTTTTT.